This TCR beta chain was recovered during a study of blood T cells in healthy people across ages. Study-wide results and caveats: The diversity estimates, figures obtained from one million T cells, were considered underestimates.

Germline CDR1 ENHRY, CDR2 SYGVKD. The CDR3 is 16 amino acids. With 0 bases clipped from V and 2 bases from J, the junction kept 5 bases outside the gene matches. A J-beta primer mix and a sample-barcoded 5' primer were used in a second PCR of roughly 7 to 12 cycles. In TCRdb, the 5' RACE reads were re-called with MiXCR into one record per CDR3 protein. Of more than 800,000 distinct CDR3 sequences in the sample, under 45% were seen once. Only one count was recorded for this clonotype. Its target is unknown. This rearrangement joins TRBV10-3 to TRBJ2-5; 8 nucleotides match TRBD1. The sample comprised blood. The TCR sequence derives from a woman aged 60-75 years in good health. In DNA form, the CDR3 reads TGTGCCATCAGTGAGTCTCGACAGGGGAAACAAGAGACCCAGTACTTC. It is translated as CAISESRQGKQETQYF.